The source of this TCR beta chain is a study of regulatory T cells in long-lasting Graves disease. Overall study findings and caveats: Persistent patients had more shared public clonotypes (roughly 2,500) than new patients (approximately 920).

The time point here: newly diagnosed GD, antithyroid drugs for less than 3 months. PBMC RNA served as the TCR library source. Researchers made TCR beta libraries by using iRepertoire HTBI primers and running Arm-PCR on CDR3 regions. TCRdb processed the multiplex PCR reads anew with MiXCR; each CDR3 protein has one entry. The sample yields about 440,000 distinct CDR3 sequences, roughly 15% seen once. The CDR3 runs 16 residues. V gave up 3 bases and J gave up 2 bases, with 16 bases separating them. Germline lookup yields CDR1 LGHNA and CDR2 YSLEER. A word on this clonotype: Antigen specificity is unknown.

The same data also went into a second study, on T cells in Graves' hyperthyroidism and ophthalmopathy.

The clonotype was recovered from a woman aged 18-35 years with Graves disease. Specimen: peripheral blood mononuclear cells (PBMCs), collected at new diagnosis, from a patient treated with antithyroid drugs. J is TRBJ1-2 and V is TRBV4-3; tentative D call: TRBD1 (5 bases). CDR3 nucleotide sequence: TGCGCCAGCAGCCATCAACCGGGACCGGTCAACTATGGCTACACCTTC. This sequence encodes CASSHQPGPVNYGYTF.